These 11 T cell receptor beta chains came from one sample sequenced in a study of blood T cell repertoires in COVID-19. Using immunoSEQ multiplex PCR, the repertoire was profiled, and TCRdb retains in-frame clones only, with some absent. The sample has 250,000 or so clones; 70% to 90% are singletons. The sequencing input was PBMCs or T cells enriched from blood (not recorded which). The receptors here all came from a man aged 35-49 years who had recovered from COVID-19.

The CDR3 loop reads CAISVLDREASYEQYF. The CDR3 nucleotides are TGTGCCATCAGCGTCCTGGACAGGGAAGCCTCCTACGAGCAGTACTTC. V gene TRBV10-3 combines with J gene TRBJ2-7, with 8 bases lining up with TRBD1. CDR1 is ENHRY, CDR2 SYGVKD, per germline. V shed 6 bases, J shed 0 bases, and the junction held 10 bases outside the gene matches. The CDR3 is 16 amino acids.

The chain links TRBV2 to TRBJ2-5, with 9 bases aligning to TRBD2. This CDR3 is 15 amino acids long. CDR1 SNHLY and CDR2 FYNNEI come from the germline V gene. V lost 4 bases, J lost 5 bases, and 8 bases stayed unmatched. CDR3 residues: CASSVREGQGETQYF. The CDR3 DNA sequence: TGTGCCAGCAGTGTGCGGGAGGGCCAGGGGGAGACCCAGTACTTC.

The gene calls are TRBV7-6 and TRBJ1-2; 9 bases match TRBD1. This CDR3 is built from 13 residues. V trimming: 5 bases; J trimming: 14 bases; junction bases outside the gene matches: 12. Germline CDR1 is SGHVS and CDR2 is FNYEAQ. CDR3 amino acids: CASSMGQGDPLTF. In DNA form, the CDR3 reads TGTGCCAGCAGCATGGGACAGGGAGACCCTCTGACCTTC.

Worth noting for this clone: Its ends do not fully match the called genes, so a read error is possible. J is TRBJ1-2 and V is TRBV7-7; possible D gene TRBD1, 6 bases. This CDR3 region has 15 residues. In germline, CDR1 is SSHAT, CDR2 FNYEAQ (reference sequence). CDR3 DNA: TGTGCTAGCAGCTTAGAAGGGACACCCAACTATGGCTACACCTTC. Translation: CASSLEGTPNYGYTF.

The chain joins TRBV15 to TRBJ1-5, with D perhaps TRBD1 (6 bases). This CDR3 contains 14 residues. CDR1 is LNHNV, CDR2 YYDKDF, per germline (reference sequence). Trimming stripped 3 bases from V and 8 bases from J, with 14 bases between. The DNA for the CDR3 is TGTGCCACCAGCAGGGAAACAGGGTTGGAGCCCCAGCATTTT. It codes for CATSRETGLEPQHF.

A single count supports this clone. This rearrangement joins TRBV28 to TRBJ1-3; D is unclear. The CDR3 spans 15 residues. Trimming removed 2 bases at V and 0 bases at J, with 8 bases between. The V gene's germline CDR1 is MDHEN and CDR2 SYDVKM. The CDR3 region is CASSLIQLSGNTIYF. In DNA, the CDR3 is TGTGCCAGCAGTTTAATTCAACTCTCTGGAAACACCATATATTTT.

The V gene is TRBV12-3 or TRBV12-4, the J gene TRBJ1-1; TRBD1 is a possible D gene (6 bases). The CDR3 runs to 12 residues. Trimming took off 3 bases at V and 7 bases at J, with 9 bases between the two ends. The CDR3 is CASSFVGGEAFF. The CDR3 coding sequence is TGTGCCAGCAGTTTTGTAGGGGGTGAAGCTTTCTTT.

V is TRBV19 and J is TRBJ1-1; the D gene is possibly TRBD1 (5 bases). The V gene's germline CDR1 is LNHDA and CDR2 SQIVND (reference sequence). Trimming stripped 5 bases from V and 4 bases from J, with 11 bases between. The CDR3 extends over 13 amino acids. This CDR3 reads CASSFTDSTEAFF. The CDR3, as DNA: TGTGCCAGTAGTTTCACCGACAGCACTGAAGCTTTCTTT.

The V call is TRBV7-8, the J call TRBJ1-1; D ambiguous. The germline V and J ends were trimmed by 1 base and 1 base, with 7 bases remaining between them. CDR1 is SGHVS, CDR2 FQNEAQ, per germline. This CDR3 is 14 amino acids long. The CDR3 spells CASSLGRRNTEAFF. For the CDR3, the DNA is TGTGCCAGCAGCTTAGGTAGGAGGAACACTGAAGCTTTCTTT. Together with reference TRBV7-8 and TRBJ1-1, the CDR3 gives the full variable domain: GAGVSQSPRYKVAKRGQDVALRCDPISGHVSLFWYQQALGQGPEFLTYFQNEAQLDKSGLPSDRFFAERPEGSVSTLKIQRTQQEDSAVYLCASSLGRRNTEAFFGQGTRLTVV.

The J gene is TRBJ2-5, the V gene TRBV5-1; D remains unclear. V was trimmed by 1 base and J by 2 bases, leaving 6 bases between them. The CDR3 is 13 amino acids. The germline CDR1 and CDR2 sequences are SGHRS and YFSETQ. The CDR3 region is CASSLRGQETQYF. CDR3 DNA: TGCGCCAGCAGCTTGCGAGGACAAGAGACCCAGTACTTC.

Only one count was recorded for this clone. The rearrangement links TRBV19 to TRBJ1-5, with D unresolved. The germline gives CDR1 LNHDA, CDR2 SQIVND (reference sequence). The CDR3 length is 12 residues. V was trimmed by 8 bases and J by 5 bases, leaving 10 bases between them. The CDR3 is CASRGSHQPQHF. In nucleotides, the CDR3 is TGTGCCAGTCGCGGGTCCCATCAGCCCCAGCATTTT.